This TCR beta chain was recorded in a study of OX40 agonist ivuxolimab in advanced cancers. Findings and limits, study-wide: The antigens recognized by the expanded peripheral T cells, that is their antigen specificity, were not determined. Some nonresponders also had low normalized T-cell clonal expansion.

Data came from immunoSEQ multiplex PCR; TCRdb stores just in-frame clones and leaves some out. This sample has over 55,000 clones; roughly 84% occur once, and the top ten carry around 0.75%. The timepoints at which blood was sampled were baseline, cycle 4 day 1, and cycle 7 day 1. From germline, CDR1 is LNHDA and CDR2 SQIVND (reference sequence). The CDR3 is 15 amino acids. Trimming stripped 0 bases from V and 4 bases from J, with 7 bases between. Worth noting for this clone: The antigen is not known.

V is TRBV19 and J is TRBJ1-6; D unclear. The clonotype was recovered from an adult with an advanced solid tumor such as melanoma, head and neck, liver or kidney cancer. The material sequenced was CD4+ or CD8+ T cells sorted from blood, taken in a trial of the OX40 agonist ivuxolimab. Written as DNA, the CDR3 is TGTGCCAGTAGTATAGAGGGCAGATATAATTCACCCCTCCACTTT. Translated: CASSIEGRYNSPLHF.